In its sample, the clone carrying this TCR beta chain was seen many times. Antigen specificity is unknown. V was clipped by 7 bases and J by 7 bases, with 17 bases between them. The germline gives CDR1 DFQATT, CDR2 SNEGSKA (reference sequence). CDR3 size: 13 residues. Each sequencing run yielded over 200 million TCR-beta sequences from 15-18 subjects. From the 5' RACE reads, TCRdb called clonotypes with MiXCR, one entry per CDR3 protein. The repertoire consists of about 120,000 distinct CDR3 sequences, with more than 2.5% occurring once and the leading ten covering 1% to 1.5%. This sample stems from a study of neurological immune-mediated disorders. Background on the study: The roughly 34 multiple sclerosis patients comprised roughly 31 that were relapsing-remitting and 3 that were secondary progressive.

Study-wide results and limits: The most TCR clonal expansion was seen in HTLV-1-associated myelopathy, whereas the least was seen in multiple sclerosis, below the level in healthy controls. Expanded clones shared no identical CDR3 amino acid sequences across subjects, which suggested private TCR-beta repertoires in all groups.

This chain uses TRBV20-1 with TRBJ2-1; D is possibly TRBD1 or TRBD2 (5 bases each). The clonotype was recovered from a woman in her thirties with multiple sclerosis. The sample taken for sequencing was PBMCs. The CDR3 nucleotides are TGCAGTGTGAGGGGCAGGGCGAGGAATGAGCAGTTCTTC. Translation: CSVRGRARNEQFF.